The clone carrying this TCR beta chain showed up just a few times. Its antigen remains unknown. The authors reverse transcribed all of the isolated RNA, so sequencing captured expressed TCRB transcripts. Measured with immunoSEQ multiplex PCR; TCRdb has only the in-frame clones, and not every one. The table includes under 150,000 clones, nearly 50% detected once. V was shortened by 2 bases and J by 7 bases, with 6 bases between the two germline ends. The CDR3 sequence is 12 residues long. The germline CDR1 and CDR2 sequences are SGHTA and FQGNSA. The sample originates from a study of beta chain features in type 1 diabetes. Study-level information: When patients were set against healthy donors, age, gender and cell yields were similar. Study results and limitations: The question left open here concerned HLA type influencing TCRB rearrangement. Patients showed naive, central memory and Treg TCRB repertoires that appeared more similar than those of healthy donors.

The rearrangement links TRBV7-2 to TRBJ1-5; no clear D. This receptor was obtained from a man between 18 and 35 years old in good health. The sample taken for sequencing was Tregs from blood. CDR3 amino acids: CASSLNLQPQHF. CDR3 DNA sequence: TGTGCCAGCAGCTTAAATTTACAGCCCCAGCATTTT.